This T cell receptor (beta chain) was retrieved from a study of blood T cell repertoires in COVID-19. The wider study: Samples of COVID-19 (acute and convalescent) were obtained from the United States, Italy and Spain. PBMCs, B-cell-depleted T cells, or T cells were the source of the cDNA or gDNA that made up the material.

As handled by the study authors: Amplification with reference gene primers provided the estimates of nucleated cell counts. Here immunoSEQ multiplex PCR was the method, and the copy in TCRdb shows in-frame clones only, minus some. The V and J calls and the clone size are those of that table, but D and trimming were determined from the DNA. The sample shows roughly 24,000 clones, around 86% of them seen only once. V lost 6 bases, J lost 2 bases, and 9 bases stayed unmatched. The CDR3 has 17 amino acids. Germline CDR1 SNHLY, CDR2 FYNNEI. The chain couples TRBV2 to TRBJ2-6; 8 bases line up with TRBD1. Sequenced material: peripheral blood. The TCR was taken from a woman in her sixties or seventies with active COVID-19. The CDR3 spells CASRTVQGDPGANVLTF. CDR3 in DNA: TGTGCCAGCAGGACGGTACAGGGGGACCCTGGGGCCAACGTCCTGACTTTC.